The T cell receptor beta chain under discussion was sequenced for a study of blood T cell repertoires in COVID-19. Study as a whole: Sample material is recorded as cDNA or gDNA derived from T cells, B-cell-depleted T cells, or PBMCs.

As handled by the study authors: Counts of nucleated cells, estimated from reference gene primer amplification, were obtained. Here immunoSEQ multiplex PCR was the method, and the copy in TCRdb shows in-frame clones only, minus some. V and J calls plus clone size are reproduced from that table; the DNA served to infer D and trimming. This sample carries some 120,000 clones, approximately 84% of them seen once, and the ten largest clones take less than 9%. Between the trimmed V and J ends, which lost 4 bases and 5 bases, there was a span of 11 bases. The CDR3 contains 13 residues. Germline CDR1 and CDR2: SGHTA and FQGTGA.

The material sequenced was peripheral blood. J is TRBJ1-1 and V is TRBV7-3; no clear D. The clonotype was recovered from a man aged 65 to 79 with active or convalescent COVID-19. The CDR3 DNA is TGTGCCAGCAGCTCAAGGGAGGGTACTGAAGCTTTCTTT. Its translation is CASSSREGTEAFF.